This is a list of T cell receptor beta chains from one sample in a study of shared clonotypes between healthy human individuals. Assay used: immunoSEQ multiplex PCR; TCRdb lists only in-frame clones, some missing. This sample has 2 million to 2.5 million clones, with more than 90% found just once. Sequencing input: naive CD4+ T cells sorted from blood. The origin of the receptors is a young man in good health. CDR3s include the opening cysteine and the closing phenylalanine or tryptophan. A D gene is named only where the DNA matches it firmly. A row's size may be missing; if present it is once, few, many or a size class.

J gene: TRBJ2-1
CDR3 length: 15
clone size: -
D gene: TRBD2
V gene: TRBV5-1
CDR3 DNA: TGCGCCAGCAGCCCCGGAGCGGGGTCCTACAATGAGCAGTTCTTC
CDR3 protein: CASSPGAGSYNEQFF

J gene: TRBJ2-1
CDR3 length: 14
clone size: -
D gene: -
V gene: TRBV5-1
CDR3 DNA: TGCGCCAGCAGCCCCCTCAGCTCCTACAATGAGCAGTTCTTC
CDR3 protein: CASSPLSSYNEQFF

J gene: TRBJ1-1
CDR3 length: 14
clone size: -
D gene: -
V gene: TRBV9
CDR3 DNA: TGTGCCAGCAGCGAGCATACAGTGAACACTGAAGCTTTCTTT
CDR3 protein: CASSEHTVNTEAFF

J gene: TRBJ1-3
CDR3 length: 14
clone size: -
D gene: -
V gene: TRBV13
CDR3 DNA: TGTGCCAGCAGCTCGGACACTCCGGGAAACACCATATATTTT
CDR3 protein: CASSSDTPGNTIYF

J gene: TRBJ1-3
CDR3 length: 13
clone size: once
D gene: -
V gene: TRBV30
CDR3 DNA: TGTGCCTGGAGTCATCTGACTGGAAACACCATATATTTT
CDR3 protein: CAWSHLTGNTIYF

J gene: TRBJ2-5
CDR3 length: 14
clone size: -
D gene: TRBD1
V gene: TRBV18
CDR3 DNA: TGTGCCAGCTCACCGACAGGGGCGATGGAGACCCAGTACTTC
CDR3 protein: CASSPTGAMETQYF

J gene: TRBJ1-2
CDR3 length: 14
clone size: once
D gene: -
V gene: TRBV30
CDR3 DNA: TGTGCCTGGAACGTCGGGGGGGCAGGAGAAGGCTACACCTTC
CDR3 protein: CAWNVGGAGEGYTF

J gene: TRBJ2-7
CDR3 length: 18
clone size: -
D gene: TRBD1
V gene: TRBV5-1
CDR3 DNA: TGCGCCAGCAGTCCCGGGACAGGGGGCGTCGAGGGCTCCTACGAGCAGTACTTC
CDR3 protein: CASSPGTGGVEGSYEQYF

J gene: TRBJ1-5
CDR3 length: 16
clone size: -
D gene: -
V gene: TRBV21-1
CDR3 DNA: TGTGCCAGCAGCAAAGACCCCTTGGGGGGCAATCAGCCCCAGCATTTT
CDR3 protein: CASSKDPLGGNQPQHF

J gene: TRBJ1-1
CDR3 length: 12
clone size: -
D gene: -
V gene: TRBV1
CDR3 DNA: TGCACCAGCAGCCCAGGGAACACTGAAGCTTTCTTT
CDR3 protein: CTSSPGNTEAFF

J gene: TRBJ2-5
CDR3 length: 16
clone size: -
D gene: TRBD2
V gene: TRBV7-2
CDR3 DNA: TGTGCCAGCAGCTTTGGACGGGGGGATTTTAAAGAGACCCAGTACTTC
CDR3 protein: CASSFGRGDFKETQYF

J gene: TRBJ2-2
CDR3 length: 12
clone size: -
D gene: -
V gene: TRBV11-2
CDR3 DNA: TGTGCCAGCAGCCCCAGGACCGGGGAGCTGTTTTTT
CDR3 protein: CASSPRTGELFF

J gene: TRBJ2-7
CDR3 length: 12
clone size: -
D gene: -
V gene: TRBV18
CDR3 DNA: TGTGCCAGCTCCGGGACTGCCTACGAGCAGTACTTC
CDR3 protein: CASSGTAYEQYF

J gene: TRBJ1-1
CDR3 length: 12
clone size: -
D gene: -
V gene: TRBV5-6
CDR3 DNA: TGTGCCAGCAGCACACCGAACACTGAAGCTTTCTTT
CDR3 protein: CASSTPNTEAFF

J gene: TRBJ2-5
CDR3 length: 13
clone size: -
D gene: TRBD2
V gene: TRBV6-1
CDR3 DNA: TGTGCCAGCAGTGTTAAGGGAGGGGAGACCCAGTACTTC
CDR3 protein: CASSVKGGETQYF

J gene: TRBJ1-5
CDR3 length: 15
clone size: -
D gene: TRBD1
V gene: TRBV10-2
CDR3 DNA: TGCGCCAGCAGTGAACCGGGACAGGGGGACAGGGCCCAGCATTTT
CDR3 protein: CASSEPGQGDRAQHF

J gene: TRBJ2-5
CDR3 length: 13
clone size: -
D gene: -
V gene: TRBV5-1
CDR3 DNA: TGCGCCAGCAGCTTTTCGGGAGTAGAGACCCAGTACTTC
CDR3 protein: CASSFSGVETQYF

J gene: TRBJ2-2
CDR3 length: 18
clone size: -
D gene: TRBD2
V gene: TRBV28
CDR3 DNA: TGTGCCAGCAGTTTAGAGACTAGCGGGGGCGCGGGGACCGGGGAGCTGTTTTTT
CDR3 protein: CASSLETSGGAGTGELFF

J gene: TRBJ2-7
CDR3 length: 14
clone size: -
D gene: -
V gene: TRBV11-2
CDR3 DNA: TGTGCCAGCAGCCCAGACAGCCTTACACCGGAGCAGTACTTC
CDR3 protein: CASSPDSLTPEQYF

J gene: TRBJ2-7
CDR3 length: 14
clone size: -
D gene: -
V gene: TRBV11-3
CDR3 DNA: TGTGCCAGCAGCCAGGACAGAAGCTCCTACGAGCAGTACTTC
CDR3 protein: CASSQDRSSYEQYF

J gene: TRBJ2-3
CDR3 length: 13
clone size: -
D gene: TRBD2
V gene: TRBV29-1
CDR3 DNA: TGCAGCGGTAGCGGGGGGGCGGCAGATACGCAGTATTTT
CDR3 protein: CSGSGGAADTQYF

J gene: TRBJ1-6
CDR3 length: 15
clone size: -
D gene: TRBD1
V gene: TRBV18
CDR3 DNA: TGTGCCAGCTCACCAAAGCAGGGGGCTAAATCACCCCTCCACTTT
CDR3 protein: CASSPKQGAKSPLHF

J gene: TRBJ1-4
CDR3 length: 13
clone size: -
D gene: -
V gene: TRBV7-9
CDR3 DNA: TGTGCCAGCAGCTCCCGACGAGGAGAAAAACTGTTTTTT
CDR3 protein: CASSSRRGEKLFF

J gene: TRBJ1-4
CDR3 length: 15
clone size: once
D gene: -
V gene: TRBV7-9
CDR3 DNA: TGTGCCAGCAGCTTAGCAGGGGTAACTAATGAAAAACTGTTTTTT
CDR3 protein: CASSLAGVTNEKLFF

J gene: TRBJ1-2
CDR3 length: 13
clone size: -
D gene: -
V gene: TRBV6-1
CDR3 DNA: TGTGCCAGCAGTAGAGAGGGCTACTATGGCTACACCTTC
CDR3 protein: CASSREGYYGYTF

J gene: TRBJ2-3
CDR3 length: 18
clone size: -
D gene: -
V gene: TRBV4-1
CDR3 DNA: TGCGCCAGCAGCCAAGATGAGTTAGGGCACTCTTTCACAGATACGCAGTATTTT
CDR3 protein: CASSQDELGHSFTDTQYF

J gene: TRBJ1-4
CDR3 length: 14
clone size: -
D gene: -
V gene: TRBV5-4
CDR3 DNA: TGTGCCAGCAGCACCGGGTCAACTAATGAAAAACTGTTTTTT
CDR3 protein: CASSTGSTNEKLFF

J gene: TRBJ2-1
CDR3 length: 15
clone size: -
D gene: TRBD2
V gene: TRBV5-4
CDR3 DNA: TGTGCCAGCAGCTTGGGAGCGGGAGGGCTCAATGAGCAGTTCTTC
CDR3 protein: CASSLGAGGLNEQFF

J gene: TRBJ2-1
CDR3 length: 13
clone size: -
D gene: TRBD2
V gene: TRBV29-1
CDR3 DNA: TGCAGCGTTGGGGTAGCGGGGGACTATGAGCAGTTCTTC
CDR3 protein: CSVGVAGDYEQFF